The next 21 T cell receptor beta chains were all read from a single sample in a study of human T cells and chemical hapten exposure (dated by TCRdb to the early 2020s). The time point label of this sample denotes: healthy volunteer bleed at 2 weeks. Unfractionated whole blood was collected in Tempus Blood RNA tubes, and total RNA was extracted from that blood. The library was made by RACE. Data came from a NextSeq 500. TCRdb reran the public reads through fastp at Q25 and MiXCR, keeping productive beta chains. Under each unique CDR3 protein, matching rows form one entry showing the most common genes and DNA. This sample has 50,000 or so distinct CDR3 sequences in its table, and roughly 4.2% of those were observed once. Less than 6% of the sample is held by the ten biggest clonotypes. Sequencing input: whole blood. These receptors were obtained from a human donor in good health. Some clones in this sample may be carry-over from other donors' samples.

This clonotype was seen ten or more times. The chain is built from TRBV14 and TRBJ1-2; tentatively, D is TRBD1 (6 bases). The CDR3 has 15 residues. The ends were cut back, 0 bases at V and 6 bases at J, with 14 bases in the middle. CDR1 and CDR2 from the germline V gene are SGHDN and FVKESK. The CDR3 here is CASSQEVKGEDGYTF. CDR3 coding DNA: TGTGCCAGCAGCCAAGAGGTGAAGGGGGAAGATGGCTACACCTTC.

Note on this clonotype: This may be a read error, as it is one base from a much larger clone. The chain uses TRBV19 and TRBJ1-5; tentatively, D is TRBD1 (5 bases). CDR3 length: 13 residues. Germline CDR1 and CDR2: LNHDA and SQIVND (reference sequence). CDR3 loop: CASSSGQNQHQHF. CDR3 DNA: TGTGCCAGTAGTAGCGGACAAAATCAGCACCAGCATTTT.

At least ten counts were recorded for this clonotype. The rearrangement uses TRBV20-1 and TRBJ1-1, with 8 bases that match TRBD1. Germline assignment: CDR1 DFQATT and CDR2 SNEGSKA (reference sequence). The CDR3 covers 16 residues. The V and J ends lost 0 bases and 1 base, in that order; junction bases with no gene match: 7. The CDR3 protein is CSAREPGTGWNTEAFF. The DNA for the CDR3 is TGCAGTGCTAGAGAGCCTGGGACAGGATGGAACACTGAAGCTTTCTTT.

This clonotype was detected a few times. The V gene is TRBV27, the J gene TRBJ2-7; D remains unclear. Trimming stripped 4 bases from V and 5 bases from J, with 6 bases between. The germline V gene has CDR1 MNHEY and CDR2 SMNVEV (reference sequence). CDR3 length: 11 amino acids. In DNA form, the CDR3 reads TGTGCCAGCAGTTCCCGAGACGAGCAGTACTTC. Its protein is CASSSRDEQYF.

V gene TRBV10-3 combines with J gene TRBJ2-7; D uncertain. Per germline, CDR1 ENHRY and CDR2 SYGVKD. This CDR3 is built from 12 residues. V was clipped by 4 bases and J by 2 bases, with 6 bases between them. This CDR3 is CAISGEAYEQYF. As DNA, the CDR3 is TGTGCCATCAGTGGAGAAGCCTACGAGCAGTACTTC.

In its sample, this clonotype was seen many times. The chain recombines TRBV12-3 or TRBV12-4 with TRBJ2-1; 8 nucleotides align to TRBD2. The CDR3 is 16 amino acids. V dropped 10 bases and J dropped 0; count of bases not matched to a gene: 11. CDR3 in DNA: TGTGCCACGGGGGATAGCGGGATACTCTCCTACAATGAGCAGTTCTTC. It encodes CATGDSGILSYNEQFF.

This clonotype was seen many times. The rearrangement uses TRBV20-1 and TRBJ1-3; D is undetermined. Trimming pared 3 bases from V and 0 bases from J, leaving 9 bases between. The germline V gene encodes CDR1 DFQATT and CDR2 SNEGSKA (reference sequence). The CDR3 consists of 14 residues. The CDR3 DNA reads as TGCAGTGCTAGGGCAGGAAACTCTGGAAACACCATATATTTT. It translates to CSARAGNSGNTIYF.

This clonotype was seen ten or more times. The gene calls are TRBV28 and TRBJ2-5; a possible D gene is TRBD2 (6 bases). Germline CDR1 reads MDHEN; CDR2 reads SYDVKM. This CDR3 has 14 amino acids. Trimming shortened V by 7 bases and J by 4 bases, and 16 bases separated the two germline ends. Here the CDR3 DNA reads TGTGCCAGCAAAACCCCCGCGGGGCGAGAGACCCAGTACTTC. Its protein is CASKTPAGRETQYF.

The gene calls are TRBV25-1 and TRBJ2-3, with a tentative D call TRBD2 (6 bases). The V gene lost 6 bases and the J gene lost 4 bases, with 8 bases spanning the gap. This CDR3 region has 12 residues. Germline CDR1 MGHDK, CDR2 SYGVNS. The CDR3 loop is CASSGLSDTQYF. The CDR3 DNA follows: TGTGCCAGCAGCGGACTATCAGATACGCAGTATTTT. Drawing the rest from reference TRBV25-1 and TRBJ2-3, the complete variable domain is EADIYQTPRYLVIGTGKKITLECSQTMGHDKMYWYQQDPGMELHLIHYSYGVNSTEKGDLSSESTVSRIRTEHFPLTLESARPSHTSQYLCASSGLSDTQYFGPGTRLTVL.

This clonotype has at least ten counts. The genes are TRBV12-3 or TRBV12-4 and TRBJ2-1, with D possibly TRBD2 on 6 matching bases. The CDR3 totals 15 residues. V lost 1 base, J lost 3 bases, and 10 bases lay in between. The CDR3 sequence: CASSLVGGIYNEQFF. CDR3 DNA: TGTGCCAGCAGTTTAGTGGGAGGTATCTACAATGAGCAGTTCTTC.

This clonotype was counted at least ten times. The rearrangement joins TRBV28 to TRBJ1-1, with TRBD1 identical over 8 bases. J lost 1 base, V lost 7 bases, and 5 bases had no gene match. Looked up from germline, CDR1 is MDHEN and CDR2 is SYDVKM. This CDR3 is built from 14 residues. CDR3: CASIPGGWNTEAFF. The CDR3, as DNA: TGTGCCAGCATTCCAGGGGGCTGGAACACTGAAGCTTTCTTT.

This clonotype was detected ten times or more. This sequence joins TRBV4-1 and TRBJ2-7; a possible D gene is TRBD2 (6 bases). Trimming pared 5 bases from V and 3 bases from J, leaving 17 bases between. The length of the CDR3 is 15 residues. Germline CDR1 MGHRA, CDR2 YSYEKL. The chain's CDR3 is CASSSGTHLDYEQYF. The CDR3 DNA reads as TGCGCCAGCAGCTCCGGGACTCACCTCGACTACGAGCAGTACTTC.

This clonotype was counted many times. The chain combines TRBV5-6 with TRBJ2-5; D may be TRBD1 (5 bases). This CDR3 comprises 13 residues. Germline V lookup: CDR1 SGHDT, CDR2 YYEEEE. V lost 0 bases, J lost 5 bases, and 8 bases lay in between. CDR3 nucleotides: TGTGCCAGCAGCTTGGCAGGGTCGGAGACCCAGTACTTC. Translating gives CASSLAGSETQYF.

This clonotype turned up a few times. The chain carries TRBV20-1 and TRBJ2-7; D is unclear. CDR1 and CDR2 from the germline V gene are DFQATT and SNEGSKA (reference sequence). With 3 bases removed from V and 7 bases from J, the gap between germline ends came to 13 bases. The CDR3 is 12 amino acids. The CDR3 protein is CSARESMGEQYF. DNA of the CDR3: TGCAGTGCTAGGGAATCGATGGGGGAGCAGTACTTC.

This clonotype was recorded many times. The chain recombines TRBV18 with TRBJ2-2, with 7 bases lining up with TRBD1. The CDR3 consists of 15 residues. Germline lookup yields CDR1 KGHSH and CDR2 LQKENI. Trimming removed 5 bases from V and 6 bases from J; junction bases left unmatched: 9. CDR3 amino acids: CASSSRRGRSGELFF. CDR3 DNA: TGTGCCAGCTCATCCCGCAGGGGGAGATCCGGGGAGCTGTTTTTT.

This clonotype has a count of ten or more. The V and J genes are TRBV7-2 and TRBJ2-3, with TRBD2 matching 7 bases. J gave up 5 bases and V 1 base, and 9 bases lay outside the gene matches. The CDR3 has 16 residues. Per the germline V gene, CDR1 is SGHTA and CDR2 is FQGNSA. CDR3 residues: CASSLGVGGPGDTQYF. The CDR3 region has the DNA TGTGCCAGCAGCTTAGGAGTGGGAGGGCCGGGAGATACGCAGTATTTT.

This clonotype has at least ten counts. The CDR3 is CSAVMPGTSGSGAKNIQYF. The CDR3 DNA reads as TGCAGTGCTGTTATGCCCGGGACTAGCGGGTCTGGGGCCAAAAACATTCAGTACTTC. V gene TRBV20-1 combines with J gene TRBJ2-4; 12 bases line up with TRBD2. The V gene end was trimmed by 5 bases and the J gene end by 1 base; junction bases not matched to a gene: 15. This CDR3 region has 19 residues. Looked up from germline, CDR1 is DFQATT and CDR2 is SNEGSKA (reference sequence).

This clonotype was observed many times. CDR3 residues: CSAKGREGEAQPQHF. The CDR3 DNA reads as TGCAGTGCCAAAGGCCGCGAGGGGGAAGCTCAGCCCCAGCATTTT. The chain recombines TRBV20-1 with TRBJ1-5; D possibly corresponds to TRBD1 (6 bases). Germline values: CDR1 DFQATT, CDR2 SNEGSKA (reference sequence). V was shortened by 6 bases and J by 6 bases, with 21 bases between the two germline ends. This CDR3 has 15 residues.

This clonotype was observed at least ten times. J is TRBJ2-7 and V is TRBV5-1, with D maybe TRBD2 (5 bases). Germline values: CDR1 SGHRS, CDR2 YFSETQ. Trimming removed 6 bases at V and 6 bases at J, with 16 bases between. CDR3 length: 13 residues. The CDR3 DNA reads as TGCGCCAGCACCCGGGAAGGTTTTGGCGAGCAGTACTTC. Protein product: CASTREGFGEQYF.

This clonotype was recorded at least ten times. The CDR3 here is CASSSTRVQETQYF. CDR3 DNA: TGTGCCAGCAGTTCGACACGCGTTCAAGAGACCCAGTACTTC. The chain has TRBV28 and TRBJ2-5, with no clear D. The CDR3 runs to 14 residues. Looked up from germline, CDR1 is MDHEN and CDR2 is SYDVKM. The V gene lost 4 bases and the J gene lost 2 bases, with 11 bases spanning the gap.

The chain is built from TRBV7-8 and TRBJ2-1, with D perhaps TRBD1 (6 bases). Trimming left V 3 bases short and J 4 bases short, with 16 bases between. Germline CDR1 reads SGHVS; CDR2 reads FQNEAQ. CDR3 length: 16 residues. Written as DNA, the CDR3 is TGTGCCAGCAGCTTCCGCCCTAGAGGGGGTTACAATGAGCAGTTCTTC. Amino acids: CASSFRPRGGYNEQFF.